This T cell receptor (beta chain) was sequenced for a study of cytomegalovirus exposure and HLA in healthy donors. Study-level results: No immune exposure information besides CMV serostatus was available. With later analysis, a missense DCLRE1C variant became linked to TCR beta V- and J-gene trimming. The authors listed approximately 150 TCR beta chains as cytomegalovirus-associated. Apparent HLA restriction characterized most CMV-associated TCR beta chains in a later analysis.

On this clone: Antigen specificity is unknown.

It was with 60 Vbeta and 13 Jbeta primers that the PCR ran. Sequenced by immunoSEQ multiplex PCR; TCRdb stores in-frame clones only, minus some. The data show 150,000 to 200,000 clones, with about 81% seen just once and 6.5% held by the top ten. The CDR3 has 13 residues. CDR1 MNHEY and CDR2 SVGAGI come from the germline V gene. Unmatched junction bases numbered 4, after V lost 5 bases and J lost 7 bases. The chain employs TRBV6-5 and TRBJ1-1, with TRBD1 matching over 10 bases. The receptor's source is a woman aged 45-59 years in good health and CMV-seropositive. The sequencing sample was made of PBMCs. CDR3 sequence: CASSTGQGYEAFF. The CDR3 coding sequence is TGTGCCAGCAGTACGGGACAGGGGTATGAAGCTTTCTTT.